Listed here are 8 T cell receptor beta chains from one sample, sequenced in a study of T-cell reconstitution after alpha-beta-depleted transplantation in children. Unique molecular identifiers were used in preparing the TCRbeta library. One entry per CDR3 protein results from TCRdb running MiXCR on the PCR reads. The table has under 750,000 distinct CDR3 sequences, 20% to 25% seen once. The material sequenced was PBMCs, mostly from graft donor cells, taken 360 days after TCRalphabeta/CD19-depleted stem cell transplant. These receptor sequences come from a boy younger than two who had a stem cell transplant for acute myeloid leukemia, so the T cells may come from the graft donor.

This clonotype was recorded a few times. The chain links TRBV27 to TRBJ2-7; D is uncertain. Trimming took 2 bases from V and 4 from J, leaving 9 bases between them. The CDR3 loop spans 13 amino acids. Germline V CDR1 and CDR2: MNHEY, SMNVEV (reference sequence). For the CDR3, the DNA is TGTGCCAGCAGTTTACAGGAAGGATACGAGCAGTACGTC. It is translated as CASSLQEGYEQYV.

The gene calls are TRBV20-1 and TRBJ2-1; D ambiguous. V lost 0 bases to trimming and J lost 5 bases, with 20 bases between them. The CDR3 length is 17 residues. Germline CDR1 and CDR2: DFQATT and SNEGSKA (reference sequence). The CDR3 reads CSARDQGLRSEHNEQFF. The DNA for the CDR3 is TGCAGTGCTAGAGATCAAGGTTTAAGGTCCGAGCACAATGAGCAGTTCTTC.

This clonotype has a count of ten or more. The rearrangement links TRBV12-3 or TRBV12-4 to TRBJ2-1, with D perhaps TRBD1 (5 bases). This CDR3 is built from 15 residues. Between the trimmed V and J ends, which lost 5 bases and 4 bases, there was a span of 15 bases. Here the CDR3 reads CASSIRVNRYNEQFF. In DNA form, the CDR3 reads TGTGCCAGCAGTATTAGAGTTAACAGGTACAATGAGCAGTTCTTC.

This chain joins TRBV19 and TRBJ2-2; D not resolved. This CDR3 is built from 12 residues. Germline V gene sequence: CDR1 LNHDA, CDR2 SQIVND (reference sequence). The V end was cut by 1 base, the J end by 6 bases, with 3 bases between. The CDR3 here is CASSIGPGELFF. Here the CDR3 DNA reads TGTGCCAGTAGTATAGGGCCCGGGGAGCTGTTTTTT. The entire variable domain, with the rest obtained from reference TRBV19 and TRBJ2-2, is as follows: DGGITQSPKYLFRKEGQNVTLSCEQNLNHDAMYWYRQDPGQGLRLIYYSQIVNDFQKGDIAEGYSVSREKKESFPLTVTSAQKNPTAFYLCASSIGPGELFFGEGSRLTVL.

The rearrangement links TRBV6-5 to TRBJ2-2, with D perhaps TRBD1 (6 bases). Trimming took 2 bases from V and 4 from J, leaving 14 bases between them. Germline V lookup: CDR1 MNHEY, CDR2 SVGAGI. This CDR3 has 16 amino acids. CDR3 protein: CASSYARQGRTGELFF. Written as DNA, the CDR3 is TGTGCCAGCAGTTACGCACGGCAGGGGCGCACCGGGGAGCTGTTTTTT.

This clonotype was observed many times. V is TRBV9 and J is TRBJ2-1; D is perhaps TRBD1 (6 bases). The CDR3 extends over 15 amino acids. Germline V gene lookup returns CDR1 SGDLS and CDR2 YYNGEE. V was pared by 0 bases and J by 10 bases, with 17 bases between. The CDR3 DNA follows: TGTGCCAGCAGCGTAGCAGGGGCCCAATCACGGGAGCAGTTCTTC. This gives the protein CASSVAGAQSREQFF.

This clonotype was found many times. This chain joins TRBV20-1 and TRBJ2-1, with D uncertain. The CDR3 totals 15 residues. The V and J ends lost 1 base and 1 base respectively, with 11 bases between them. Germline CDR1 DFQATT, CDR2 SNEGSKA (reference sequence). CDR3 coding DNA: TGCAGTGCTAGAGTACCTGACTTTTCCTACAATGAGCAGTTCTTC. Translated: CSARVPDFSYNEQFF.

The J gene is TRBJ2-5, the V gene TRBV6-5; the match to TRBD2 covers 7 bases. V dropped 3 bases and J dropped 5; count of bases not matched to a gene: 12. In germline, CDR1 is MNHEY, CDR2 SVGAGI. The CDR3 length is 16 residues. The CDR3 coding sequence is TGTGCCAGCAGTTATTGGTCCCCGGGGGGTATGGAGACCCAGTACTTC. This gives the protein CASSYWSPGGMETQYF.